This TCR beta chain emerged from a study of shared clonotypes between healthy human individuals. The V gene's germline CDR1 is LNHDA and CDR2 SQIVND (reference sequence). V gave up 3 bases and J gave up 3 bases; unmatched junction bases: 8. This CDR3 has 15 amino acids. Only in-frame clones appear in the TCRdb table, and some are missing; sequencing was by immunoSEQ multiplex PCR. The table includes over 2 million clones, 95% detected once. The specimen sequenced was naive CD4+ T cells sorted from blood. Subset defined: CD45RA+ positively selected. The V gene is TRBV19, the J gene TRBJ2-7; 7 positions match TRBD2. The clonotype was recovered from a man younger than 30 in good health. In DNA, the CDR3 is TGTGCCAGTAGTATTCACAGCGGGAAGCACTACGAGCAGTACTTC. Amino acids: CASSIHSGKHYEQYF.